The entry below gives a single T cell receptor (beta chain) sequence along with its context. A single count supports this clone. Its antigen is currently not known. Base qualities are not provided; no much larger clone lies one nucleotide away. TCRbeta CDR3 regions were amplified from genomic DNA by means of the immunoSEQ Assay, a bias-controlled multiplex PCR. From the authors' description of their analysis: The number of nucleated cells in each sample was estimated by amplification of reference gene primers within the assay. To quantify the absolute abundance of each unique TCRbeta CDR3 rearrangement, sequence reads were collapsed and filtered. For each sample, productive Simpson clonality was calculated by taking the square root of Simpson's diversity index across productive rearrangements. Not all clones reach the TCRdb copy of this immuneACCESS table, which keeps in-frame sequences only. Checked studies attribute under half of the gap to unresolved V genes and leave the rest unexplained. V and J calls and clone size are as listed in that table; D and trimming were resolved from the DNA. The sample profile shows some 220,000 clones; 75% to 85% of them were found once. The ten largest clones represent 9.7% of the sample.

In the germline V gene (reference sequence), CDR1 corresponds to SGHNT and CDR2 to YYREEE. V sheds 3 bases and J sheds 2 bases, leaving 10 bases between their ends. The CDR3 has 14 amino acids, counting the end cysteine and phenylalanine. The sequence is cut down to CDR3 DNA, 42 bases in frame from base 1. The entry originates in a study of blood T cell repertoires in COVID-19 (dated by TCRdb to 2019 to 2021). Study-wide context: Samples covering the acute and convalescent phases of COVID-19 were provided by collaborators in the United States, Italy and Spain. The prospective study material was composed of cDNA or gDNA derived from T cells, B-cell-depleted T cells, or PBMCs. Deeply sampled blood TCRbeta repertoires from subjects exposed to, actively infected with, or recovered from COVID-19 were included in the dataset. The repertoires were released in a freely available public database meant as a resource for research on the immune response to SARS-CoV-2. Samples came from the ongoing ImmuneRACE study (first 160 participants) plus 1,254 subjects from 6 global collaborators. Sample metadata almost always included a de-identified subject ID, COVID-19 status, age in years and sex. Where HLA class I and class II types were available, the types were taken from metadata supplied by the sample provider, not from assay-based typing.

Here is what the overall study found, with its caveats: The quantity of clinical and demographic metadata differed by source and by participant and was supplied without curation.

The collaborating institutions used their own protocols to collect whole blood in K2EDTA tubes. For TCRbeta analysis, collaborator samples were shipped as frozen whole blood, as isolated PBMCs, or as DNA extracted from either sample type. The rearrangement joined TRBV5-4 to TRBJ2-3; TRBD1 is a weak D gene call, 6 bases matching. The sequenced sample was peripheral blood. The TCR sequence derives from a man aged 50-59 years with active or convalescent COVID-19. The CDR3 protein: CASSSTGPTDTQYF. The nucleotide sequence reads as follows: TGTGCCAGCAGCTCTACAGGGCCCACAGATACGCAGTATTTT.